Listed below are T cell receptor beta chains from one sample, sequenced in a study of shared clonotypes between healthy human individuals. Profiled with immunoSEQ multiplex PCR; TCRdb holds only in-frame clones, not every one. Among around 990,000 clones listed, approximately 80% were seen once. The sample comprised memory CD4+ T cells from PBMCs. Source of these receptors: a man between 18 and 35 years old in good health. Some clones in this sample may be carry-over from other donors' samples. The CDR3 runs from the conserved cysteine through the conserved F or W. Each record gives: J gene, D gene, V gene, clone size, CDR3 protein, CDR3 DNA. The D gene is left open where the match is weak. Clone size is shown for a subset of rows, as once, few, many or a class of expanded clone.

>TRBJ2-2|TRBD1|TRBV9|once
CASRGDRGKNTGELFF
TGTGCCAGCAGAGGAGACAGGGGGAAAAACACCGGGGAGCTGTTTTTT
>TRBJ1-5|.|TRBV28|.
CASSPTGSNQPQHF
TGTGCCAGCAGCCCCACAGGGAGCAATCAGCCCCAGCATTTT
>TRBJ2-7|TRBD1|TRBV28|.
CASGTQGTSSYEQYF
TGTGCCAGCGGGACACAGGGGACCTCCTCCTACGAGCAGTACTTC
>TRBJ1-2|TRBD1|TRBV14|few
CASSQGRQGNGYTF
TGTGCCAGCAGCCAAGGTCGACAGGGGAATGGCTACACCTTC
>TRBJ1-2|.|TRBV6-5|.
CASRDSSRGYTF
TGTGCCAGCAGGGACAGTTCGAGAGGCTACACCTTC
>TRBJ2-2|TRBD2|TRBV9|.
CASSVVSGTNTGELFF
TGTGCCAGCAGCGTAGTGAGCGGGACCAACACCGGGGAGCTGTTTTTT
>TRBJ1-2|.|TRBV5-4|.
CASRPWPGPGDYGYTF
TGTGCCAGCAGACCTTGGCCGGGGCCCGGCGATTATGGCTACACCTTC
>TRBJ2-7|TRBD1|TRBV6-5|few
CASSYSNRGSYEQYF
TGTGCCAGCAGTTACTCGAACAGGGGATCTTACGAGCAGTACTTC
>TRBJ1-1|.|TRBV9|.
CASSVGRGGTEAFF
TGTGCCAGCAGCGTAGGACGGGGGGGAACTGAAGCTTTCTTT
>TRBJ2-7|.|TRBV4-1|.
CASSQAGQGLNYEQYF
TGCGCCAGCAGCCAAGCGGGTCAGGGCCTAAACTACGAGCAGTACTTC
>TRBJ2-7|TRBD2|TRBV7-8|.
CASSLGLAETYEQYF
TGTGCCAGCAGCTTGGGACTAGCGGAAACTTACGAGCAGTACTTC
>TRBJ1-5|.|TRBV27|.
CASSSRGHQPQHF
TGTGCCAGCAGCTCAAGGGGCCATCAGCCCCAGCATTTT
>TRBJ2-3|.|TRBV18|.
CASSNQGGYSDTQYF
TGTGCCAGCTCAAACCAGGGGGGTTATTCGGATACGCAGTATTTT
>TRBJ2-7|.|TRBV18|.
CASSPPPPLSYEQYF
TGTGCCAGCTCACCACCGCCTCCCCTGAGCTACGAGCAGTACTTC
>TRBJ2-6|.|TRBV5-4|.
CASSLDGGNSGANVLTF
TGTGCCAGCAGCTTGGATGGGGGGAACTCTGGGGCCAACGTCCTGACTTTC
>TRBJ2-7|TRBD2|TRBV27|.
CASSPFVAGDNYEQYF
TGTGCCAGCAGTCCCTTCGTAGCGGGCGATAACTACGAGCAGTACTTC
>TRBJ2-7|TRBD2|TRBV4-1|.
CASSNGLAGGYEQYF
TGCGCCAGCAGCAATGGACTAGCGGGAGGTTACGAGCAGTACTTC
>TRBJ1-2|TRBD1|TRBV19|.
CASSRGQREYYGYTF
TGTGCCAGTAGTAGGGGACAGAGAGAATACTATGGCTACACCTTC
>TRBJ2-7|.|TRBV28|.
CASRDRDPNVNEQYF
TGTGCCAGCAGGGACCGGGACCCGAATGTGAACGAGCAGTACTTC